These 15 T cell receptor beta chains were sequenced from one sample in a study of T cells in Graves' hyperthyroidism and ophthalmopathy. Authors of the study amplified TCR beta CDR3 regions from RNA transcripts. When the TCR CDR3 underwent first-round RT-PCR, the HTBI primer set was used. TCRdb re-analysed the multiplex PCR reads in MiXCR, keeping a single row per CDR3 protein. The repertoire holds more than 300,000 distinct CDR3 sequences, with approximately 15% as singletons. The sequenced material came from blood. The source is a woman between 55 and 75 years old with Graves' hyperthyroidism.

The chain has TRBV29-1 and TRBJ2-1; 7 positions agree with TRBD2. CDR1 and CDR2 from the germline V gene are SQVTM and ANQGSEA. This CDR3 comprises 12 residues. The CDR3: CSGGESYNEQFF. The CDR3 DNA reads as TGCAGTGGGGGGGAATCCTACAATGAGCAGTTCTTC.

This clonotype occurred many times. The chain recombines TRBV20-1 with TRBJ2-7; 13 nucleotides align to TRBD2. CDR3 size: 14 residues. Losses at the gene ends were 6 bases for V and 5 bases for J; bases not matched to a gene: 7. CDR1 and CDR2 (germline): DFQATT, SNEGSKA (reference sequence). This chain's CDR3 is CSAGRTSGSDEQYF. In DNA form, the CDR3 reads TGCAGTGCGGGGAGGACTAGCGGGAGCGACGAGCAGTACTTC.

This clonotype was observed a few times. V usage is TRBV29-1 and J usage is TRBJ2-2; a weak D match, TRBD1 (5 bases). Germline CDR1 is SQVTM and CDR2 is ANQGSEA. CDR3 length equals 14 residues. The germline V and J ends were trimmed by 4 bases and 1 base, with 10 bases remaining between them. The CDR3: CSVALGENTGELFF. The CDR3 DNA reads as TGCAGCGTTGCTCTAGGGGAGAACACCGGGGAGCTGTTTTTT.

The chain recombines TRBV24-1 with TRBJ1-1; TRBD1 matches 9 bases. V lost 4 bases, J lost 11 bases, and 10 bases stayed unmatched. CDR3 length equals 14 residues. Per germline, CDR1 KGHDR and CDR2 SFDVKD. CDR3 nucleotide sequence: TGTGCCACCAGTGACCCGACAGGGGGGGTCGGCGCTTTCTTT. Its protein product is CATSDPTGGVGAFF.

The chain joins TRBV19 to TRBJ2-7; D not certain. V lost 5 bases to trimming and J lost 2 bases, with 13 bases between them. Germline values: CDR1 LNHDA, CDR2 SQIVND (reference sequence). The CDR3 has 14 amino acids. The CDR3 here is CASSPKKVTYEQYF. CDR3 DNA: TGTGCCAGTAGTCCGAAGAAGGTAACCTACGAGCAGTACTTC.

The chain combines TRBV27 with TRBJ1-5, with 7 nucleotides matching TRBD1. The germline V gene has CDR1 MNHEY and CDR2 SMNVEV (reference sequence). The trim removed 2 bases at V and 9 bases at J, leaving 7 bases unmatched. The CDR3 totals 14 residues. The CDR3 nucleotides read TGTGCCAGCAGTTTACGGGCAGGGGGGCGGCCCCAGCATTTT. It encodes CASSLRAGGRPQHF.

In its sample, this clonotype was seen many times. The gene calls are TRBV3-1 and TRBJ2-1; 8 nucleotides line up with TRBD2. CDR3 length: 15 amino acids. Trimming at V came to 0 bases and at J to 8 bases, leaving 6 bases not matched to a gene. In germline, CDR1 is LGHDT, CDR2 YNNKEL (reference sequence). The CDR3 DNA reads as TGTGCCAGCAGCCAAGATAGCGGGATGACGGATGAGCAGTTCTTC. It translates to CASSQDSGMTDEQFF.

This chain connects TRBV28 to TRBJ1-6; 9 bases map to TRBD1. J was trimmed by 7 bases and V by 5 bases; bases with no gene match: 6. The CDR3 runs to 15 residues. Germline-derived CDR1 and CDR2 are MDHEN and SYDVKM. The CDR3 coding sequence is TGTGCCAGCAGTAACTCCGACAGGGGGAATTCACCCCTCCACTTT. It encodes CASSNSDRGNSPLHF.

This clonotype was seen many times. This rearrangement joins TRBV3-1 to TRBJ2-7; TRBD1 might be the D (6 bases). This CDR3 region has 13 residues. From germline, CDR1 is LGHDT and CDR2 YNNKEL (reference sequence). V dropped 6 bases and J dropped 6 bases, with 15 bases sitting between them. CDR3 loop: CASRRDTALEQYF. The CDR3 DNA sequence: TGTGCCAGCAGAAGGGACACTGCTCTCGAGCAGTACTTC.

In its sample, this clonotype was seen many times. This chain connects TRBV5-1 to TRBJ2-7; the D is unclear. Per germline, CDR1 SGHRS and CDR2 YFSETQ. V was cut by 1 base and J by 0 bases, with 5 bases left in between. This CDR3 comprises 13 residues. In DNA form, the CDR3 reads TGCGCCAGCAGCTTGTCTATCTCCTACGAGCAGTACTTC. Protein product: CASSLSISYEQYF.

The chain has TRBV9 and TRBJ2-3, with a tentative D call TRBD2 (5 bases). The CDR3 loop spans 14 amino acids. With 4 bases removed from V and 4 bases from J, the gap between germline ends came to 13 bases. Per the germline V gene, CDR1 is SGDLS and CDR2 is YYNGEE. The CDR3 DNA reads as TGTGCCAGCAGCAAAATGTTACTAGCAGATACGCAGTATTTT. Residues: CASSKMLLADTQYF. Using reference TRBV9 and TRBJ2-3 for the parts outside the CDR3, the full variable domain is DSGVTQTPKHLITATGQRVTLRCSPRSGDLSVYWYQQSLDQGLQFLIQYYNGEERAKGNILERFSAQQFPDLHSELNLSSLELGDSALYFCASSKMLLADTQYFGPGTRLTVL.

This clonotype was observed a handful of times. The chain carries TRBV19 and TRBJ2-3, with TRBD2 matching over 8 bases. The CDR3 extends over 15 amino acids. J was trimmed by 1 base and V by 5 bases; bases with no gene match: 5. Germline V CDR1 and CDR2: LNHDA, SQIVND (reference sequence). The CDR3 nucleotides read TGTGCCAGTAGTGGTCCAGCGGGAGGCACAGATACGCAGTATTTT. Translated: CASSGPAGGTDTQYF.

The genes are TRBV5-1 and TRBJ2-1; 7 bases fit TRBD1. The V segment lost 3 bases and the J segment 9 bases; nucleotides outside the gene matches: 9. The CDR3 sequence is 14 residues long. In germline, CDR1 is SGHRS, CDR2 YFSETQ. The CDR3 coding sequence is TGCGCCAGCAGCTCTACCGGGACAGCTCCTGAGCAGTTCTTC. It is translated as CASSSTGTAPEQFF.

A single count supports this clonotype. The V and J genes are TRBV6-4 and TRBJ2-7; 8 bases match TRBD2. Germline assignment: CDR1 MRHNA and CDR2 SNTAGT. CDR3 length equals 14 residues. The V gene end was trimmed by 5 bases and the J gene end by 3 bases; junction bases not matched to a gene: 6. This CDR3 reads CASSSSGSYYEQYF. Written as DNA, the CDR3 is TGTGCCAGCAGTTCAAGCGGGAGTTACTACGAGCAGTACTTC.

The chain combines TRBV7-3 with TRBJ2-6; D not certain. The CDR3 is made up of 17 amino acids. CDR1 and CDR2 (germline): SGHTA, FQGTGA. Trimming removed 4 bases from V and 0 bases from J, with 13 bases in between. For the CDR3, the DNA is TGTGCCAGCAGCTACAGATCACAGATCTCTGGGGCCAACGTCCTGACTTTC. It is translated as CASSYRSQISGANVLTF.